This T cell receptor beta chain was documented in a study of blood T cell repertoires in COVID-19. Study summary: The study drew acute and convalescent COVID-19 samples from the United States, Italy and Spain.

The V and J ends lost 10 bases and 4 bases respectively, with 14 bases between them. This CDR3 region has 13 residues. Per the germline V gene, CDR1 is SEHNR and CDR2 is FQNEAQ (reference sequence). The authors' processing: From reference gene primer amplification, estimates of nucleated cell counts were derived. Here immunoSEQ multiplex PCR was the method, and the copy in TCRdb shows in-frame clones only, minus some. V and J calls and clone size are given by that table; D and trimming were obtained from the DNA. The sample includes around 170,000 clones, about 87% of them seen just once. The sample consisted of peripheral blood. The TCR comes from a woman aged 25 to 45 with acute or convalescent COVID-19. V and J are TRBV7-9 and TRBJ1-5; D unclear. The CDR3 nucleotides are TGTGCCACTCAGGAGGCGGCAAATCAGCCCCAGCATTTT. The encoded protein is CATQEAANQPQHF.